Here is one TCR beta chain with its context. The data stem from a study of blood T cell repertoires in COVID-19. In the study's own analysis: Quantification of nucleated cells was approximated via reference gene primer amplification. Generated by immunoSEQ multiplex PCR, the TCRdb table keeps only in-frame clones and is missing some. V and J calls and clone size are those listed in that table; D and trimming were worked out from the DNA. This table has 250,000 to 300,000 clones, about nine tenths appearing once. Ages ranged from roughly 18 to 100 years, with residence in 20 to 30 US areas. The CDR3 sequence is 17 residues long. Germline CDR1 and CDR2: SGHVS and FNYEAQ. Germline trimming cut 0 bases from V and 3 bases from J; bases unmatched to any gene: 7.

The clonotype comes from a woman in her 40s with acute COVID-19. Sequencing was carried out using PBMCs or T cells enriched from blood (not recorded which). This chain links TRBV7-6 with TRBJ2-7; 11 bases align to TRBD1. The CDR3 is CASSLADFGTGGYEQYF. DNA of the CDR3: TGTGCCAGCAGCTTAGCGGATTTTGGGACAGGGGGCTACGAGCAGTACTTC.